The rows below give T cell receptor beta chains drawn from one sample of a study of CD8 T cells in ankylosing spondylitis. MiXCR, run by TCRdb on the 5' RACE reads, gives a single entry per CDR3 protein. The sample records 10,000 to 15,000 distinct CDR3 sequences, 2.5% to 3% being singletons. Source material: blood, either unsorted or a sorted T cell fraction (not recorded which). Receptor source: a male donor with ankylosing spondylitis or in good health (not recorded which). The CDR3 runs from the conserved cysteine through the conserved F or W. A D gene is named only where the DNA matches it firmly. Clone size is shown for a subset of rows, as once, few, many or a class of expanded clone.

CDR3nt | CDR3aa | j_gene | d_gene | len | abundance | v_gene
TGTGCCAGCAGCGACCTTCAGACAGCTAGGTTCTCCTACGAGCAGTACTTC | CASSDLQTARFSYEQYF | TRBJ2-7 | NA | 17 | many | TRBV9
TGTGCCAGCAGCGACAGGGACACCGGGGAGCTGTTTTTT | CASSDRDTGELFF | TRBJ2-2 | NA | 13 | many | TRBV9
TGTGCCAGCAGCGTAGGGTCGGGATCTGCTGGAAACACCATATATTTT | CASSVGSGSAGNTIYF | TRBJ1-3 | NA | 16 | many | TRBV9
TGTGCCAGCACTGGAGCGGGAGAAGATACGCAGTATTTT | CASTGAGEDTQYF | TRBJ2-3 | TRBD2 | 13 | many | TRBV9
TGTGCCAGCAGCGTAGATGAAGGGTACGAGACCCAGTACTTC | CASSVDEGYETQYF | TRBJ2-5 | NA | 14 | many | TRBV9
TGTGCCAGCAGCGTAGGGACTAGCGGGGGTGGCGGTGAGCAGTTCTTC | CASSVGTSGGGGEQFF | TRBJ2-1 | TRBD2 | 16 | many | TRBV9
TGTGCCAGCAGCGTAAGCGGGGGGTATGGTAGCACAGATACGCAGTATTTT | CASSVSGGYGSTDTQYF | TRBJ2-3 | TRBD2 | 17 | NA | TRBV9
TGTGCCAGCAGCCGGACAGGGGGAAACACTGAAGCTTTCTTT | CASSRTGGNTEAFF | TRBJ1-1 | TRBD1 | 14 | many | TRBV9
TGTGCCAGCAGCCCCCCCGGGGGCATCGACACTGAAGCTTTCTTT | CASSPPGGIDTEAFF | TRBJ1-1 | NA | 15 | many | TRBV7-2
TGTGCCAGCAGCGTAGGGGTTAGCGGGGGGATCTCCTACGAGCAGTACTTC | CASSVGVSGGISYEQYF | TRBJ2-7 | TRBD2 | 17 | many | TRBV9
TGTGCCAGCAGCGTAGCTCTATCCTTGGCTAGCGGAAACACCGGGGAGCTGTTTTTT | CASSVALSLASGNTGELFF | TRBJ2-2 | TRBD2 | 19 | many | TRBV9
TGTGCCAGCAGCGTATTACAGGGGGCTGACAATGAGCAGTTCTTC | CASSVLQGADNEQFF | TRBJ2-1 | TRBD1 | 15 | medium-sized | TRBV9
TGTGCCAGCAGCGTAGGTGGGTTGAGCAATCAGCCCCAGCATTTT | CASSVGGLSNQPQHF | TRBJ1-5 | NA | 15 | many | TRBV9
TGTGCCAGCAGCCCAAGGCGGGCTAGCGGCATAGATACGCAGTATTTT | CASSPRRASGIDTQYF | TRBJ2-3 | TRBD2 | 16 | many | TRBV9
TGTGCCAGCGCGTCCTCAGATACGCAGTATTTT | CASASSDTQYF | TRBJ2-3 | NA | 11 | many | TRBV9
TGTGCCAGCAGCGGGGCGAGTAGGGGGCGCAGCACTGAAGCTTTCTTT | CASSGASRGRSTEAFF | TRBJ1-1 | TRBD1 | 16 | many | TRBV9
TGTGCCAGCAGCGTATCCAGAGCGGGGGTTAGCACAGATACGCAGTATTTT | CASSVSRAGVSTDTQYF | TRBJ2-3 | TRBD2 | 17 | many | TRBV9
TGTGCCAGCAGTCTCCGGGACAGGGGCGGCGTCGGCACAGATACGCAGTATTTT | CASSLRDRGGVGTDTQYF | TRBJ2-3 | TRBD1 | 18 | many | TRBV9
TGTGCCAGCAGCAAGGGACTAGCGGGATTGGAGACCCAGTACTTC | CASSKGLAGLETQYF | TRBJ2-5 | TRBD2 | 15 | many | TRBV9
TGTGCCAGCAGCGTAGGGGTTGGGTCTAATGTGGGGGGAGACGAGCAGTTCTTC | CASSVGVGSNVGGDEQFF | TRBJ2-1 | NA | 18 | many | TRBV9
TGTGCCAGCAGCGTATTCGGCATACCGGGACAGGGGCGTAGTGAGCAGTTCTTC | CASSVFGIPGQGRSEQFF | TRBJ2-1 | TRBD1 | 18 | few | TRBV9
TGTGCCAGCACTTTGGGCGGGAGAAACACAGATACGCAGTATTTT | CASTLGGRNTDTQYF | TRBJ2-3 | TRBD2 | 15 | many | TRBV9
TGTGCCAGCAGCGAAGGCGGGGGGCATTACGAGCAGTACTTC | CASSEGGGHYEQYF | TRBJ2-7 | TRBD2 | 14 | many | TRBV9
TGTGCCAGCAGCGTATCTCCGGGACTCACACAAGAGACCCAGTACTTC | CASSVSPGLTQETQYF | TRBJ2-5 | NA | 16 | medium-sized | TRBV9
TGTGCCAGCAGCGTAGGGGACAGGGGGCTGGAAAACATTCAGTACTTC | CASSVGDRGLENIQYF | TRBJ2-4 | TRBD1 | 16 | medium-sized | TRBV9
TGTGCCAGCAGCGTAAGGGGTCTTAGCACAGATACGCAGTATTTT | CASSVRGLSTDTQYF | TRBJ2-3 | NA | 15 | many | TRBV9